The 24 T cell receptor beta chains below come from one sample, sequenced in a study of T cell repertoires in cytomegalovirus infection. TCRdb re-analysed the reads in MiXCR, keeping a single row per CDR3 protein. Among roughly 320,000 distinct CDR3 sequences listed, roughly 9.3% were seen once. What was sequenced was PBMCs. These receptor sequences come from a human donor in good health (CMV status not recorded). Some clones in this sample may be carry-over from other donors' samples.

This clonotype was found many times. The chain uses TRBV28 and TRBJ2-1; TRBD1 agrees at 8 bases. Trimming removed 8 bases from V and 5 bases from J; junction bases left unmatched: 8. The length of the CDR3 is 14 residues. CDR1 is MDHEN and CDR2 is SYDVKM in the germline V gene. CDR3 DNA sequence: TGTGCCAGCTTTTTACAGGGGGGCAACAATGAGCAGTTCTTC. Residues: CASFLQGGNNEQFF.

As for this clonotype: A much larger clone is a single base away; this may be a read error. CDR3 nucleotide sequence: TGTGCCAGCAGCTTCGACAGGCAAGAGACCCAGTACTTC. This gives the protein CASSFDRQETQYF. V gene TRBV5-5 combines with J gene TRBJ2-5, with a tentative D call TRBD1 (6 bases). CDR1 SGHKS and CDR2 YYEKEE come from the germline V gene (reference sequence). The V end lost 2 bases, the J end lost 2 bases, and 7 bases lay between the germline ends. The CDR3 is made up of 13 amino acids.

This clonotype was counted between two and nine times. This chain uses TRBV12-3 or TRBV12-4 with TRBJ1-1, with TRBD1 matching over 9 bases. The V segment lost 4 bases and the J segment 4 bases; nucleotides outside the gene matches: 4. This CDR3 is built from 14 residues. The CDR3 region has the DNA TGTGCCAGCAGTTCTAACAGGGGGCCCACTGAAGCTTTCTTT. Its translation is CASSSNRGPTEAFF.

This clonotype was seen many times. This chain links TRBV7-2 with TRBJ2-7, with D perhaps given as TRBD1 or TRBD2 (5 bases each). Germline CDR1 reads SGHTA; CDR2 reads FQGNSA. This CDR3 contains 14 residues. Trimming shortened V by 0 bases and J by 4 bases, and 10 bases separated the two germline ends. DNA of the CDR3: TGTGCCAGCAGCTTAGCGGCAGGGACGTACGAGCAGTACGTC. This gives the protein CASSLAAGTYEQYV.

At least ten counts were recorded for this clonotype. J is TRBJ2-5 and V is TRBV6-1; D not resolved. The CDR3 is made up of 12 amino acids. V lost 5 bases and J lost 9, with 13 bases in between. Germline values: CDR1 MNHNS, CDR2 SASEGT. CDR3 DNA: TGTGCCAGCAGTCCCCGGGCGTGGGCCCAGTACTTC. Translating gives CASSPRAWAQYF.

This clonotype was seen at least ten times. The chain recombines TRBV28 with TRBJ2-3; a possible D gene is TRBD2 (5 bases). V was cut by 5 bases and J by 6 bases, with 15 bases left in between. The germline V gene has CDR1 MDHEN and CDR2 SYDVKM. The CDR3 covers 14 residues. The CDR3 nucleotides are TGTGCCAGCAGTCGGGAAGGGAACATCGATACGCAGTATTTT. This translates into CASSREGNIDTQYF.

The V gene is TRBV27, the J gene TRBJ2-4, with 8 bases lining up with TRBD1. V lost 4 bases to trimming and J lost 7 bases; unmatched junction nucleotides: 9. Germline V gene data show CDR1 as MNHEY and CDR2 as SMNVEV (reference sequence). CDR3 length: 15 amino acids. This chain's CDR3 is CASSSLTGVVNIQYF. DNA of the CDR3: TGTGCCAGCAGTTCGCTGACAGGGGTGGTTAACATTCAGTACTTC.

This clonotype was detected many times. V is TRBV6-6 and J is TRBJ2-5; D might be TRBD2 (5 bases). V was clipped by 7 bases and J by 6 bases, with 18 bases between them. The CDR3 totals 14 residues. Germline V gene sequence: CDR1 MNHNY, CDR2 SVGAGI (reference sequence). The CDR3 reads CASTHGVVEQTQYF. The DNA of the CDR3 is TGTGCCAGCACACACGGGGTTGTGGAGCAGACCCAGTACTTC.

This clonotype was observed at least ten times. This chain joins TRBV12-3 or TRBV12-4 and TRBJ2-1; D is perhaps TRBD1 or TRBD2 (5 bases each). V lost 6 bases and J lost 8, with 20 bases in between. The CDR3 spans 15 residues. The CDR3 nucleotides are TGTGCCAGCAGGAATAGCGTGAGGGCCAGGGATGAGCAGTTCTTC. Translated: CASRNSVRARDEQFF.

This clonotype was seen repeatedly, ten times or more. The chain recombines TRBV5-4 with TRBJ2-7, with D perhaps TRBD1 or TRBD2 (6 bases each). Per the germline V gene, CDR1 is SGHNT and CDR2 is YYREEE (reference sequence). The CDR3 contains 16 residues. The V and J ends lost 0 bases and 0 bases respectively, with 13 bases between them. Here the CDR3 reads CASSLGAGGRSYEQYF. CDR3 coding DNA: TGTGCCAGCAGCTTGGGCGCCGGGGGCCGCTCCTACGAGCAGTACTTC.

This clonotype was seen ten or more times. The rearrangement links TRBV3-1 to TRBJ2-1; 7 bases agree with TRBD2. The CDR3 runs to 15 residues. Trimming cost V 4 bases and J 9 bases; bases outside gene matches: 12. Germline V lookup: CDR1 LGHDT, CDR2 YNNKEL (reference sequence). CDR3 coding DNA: TGTGCCAGCAGCCCTTGGACTAGTTGGAATGCTGAGCAGTTCTTC. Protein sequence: CASSPWTSWNAEQFF.

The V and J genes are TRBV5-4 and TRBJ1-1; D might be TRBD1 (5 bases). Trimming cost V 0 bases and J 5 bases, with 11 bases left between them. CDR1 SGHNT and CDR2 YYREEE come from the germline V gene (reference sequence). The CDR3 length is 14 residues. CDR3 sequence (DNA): TGTGCCAGCAGCTTGGAGGGCCCAGGGACTGAAGCTTTCTTT. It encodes CASSLEGPGTEAFF.

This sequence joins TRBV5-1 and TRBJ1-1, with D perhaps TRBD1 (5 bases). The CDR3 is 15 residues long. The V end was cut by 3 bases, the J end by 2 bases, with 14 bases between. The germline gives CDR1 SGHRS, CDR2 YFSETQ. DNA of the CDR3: TGCGCCAGCAGCTACACGACCGGGGGAAACACTGAAGCTTTCTTT. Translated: CASSYTTGGNTEAFF. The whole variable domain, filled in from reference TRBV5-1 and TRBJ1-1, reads KAGVTQTPRYLIKTRGQQVTLSCSPISGHRSVSWYQQTPGQGLQFLFEYFSETQRNKGNFPGRFSGRQFSNSRSEMNVSTLELGDSALYLCASSYTTGGNTEAFFGQGTRLTVV.

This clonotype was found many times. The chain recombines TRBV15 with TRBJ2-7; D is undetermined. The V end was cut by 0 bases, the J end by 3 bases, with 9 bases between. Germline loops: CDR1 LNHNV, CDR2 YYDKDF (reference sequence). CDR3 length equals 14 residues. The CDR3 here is CATSRDIDGYEQYF. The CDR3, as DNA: TGTGCCACCAGCAGAGATATCGATGGCTACGAGCAGTACTTC.

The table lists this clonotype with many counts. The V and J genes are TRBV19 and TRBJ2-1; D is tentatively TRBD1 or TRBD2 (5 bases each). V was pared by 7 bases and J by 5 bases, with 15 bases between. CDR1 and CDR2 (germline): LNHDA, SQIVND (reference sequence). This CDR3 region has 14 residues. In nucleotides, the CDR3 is TGTGCCAGTACCCCACGGGGACCCCACAATGAGCAGTTCTTC. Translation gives CASTPRGPHNEQFF.

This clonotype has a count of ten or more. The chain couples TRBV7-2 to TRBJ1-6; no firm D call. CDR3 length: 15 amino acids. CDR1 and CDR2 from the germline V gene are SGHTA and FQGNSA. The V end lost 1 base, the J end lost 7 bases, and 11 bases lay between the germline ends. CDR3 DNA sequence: TGTGCCAGCAGCTTAGAAGCGCTTCCCAATTCACCCCTCCACTTT. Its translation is CASSLEALPNSPLHF.

The CDR3 sequence is CSARGADRRETQYF. In DNA, the CDR3 is TGCAGTGCTAGAGGGGCGGACAGGAGGGAGACCCAGTACTTC. The chain uses TRBV20-1 and TRBJ2-5; 7 bases align to TRBD1. V gave up 1 base and J gave up 5 bases; unmatched junction bases: 7. Germline V gene lookup returns CDR1 DFQATT and CDR2 SNEGSKA (reference sequence). The CDR3 has 14 residues.

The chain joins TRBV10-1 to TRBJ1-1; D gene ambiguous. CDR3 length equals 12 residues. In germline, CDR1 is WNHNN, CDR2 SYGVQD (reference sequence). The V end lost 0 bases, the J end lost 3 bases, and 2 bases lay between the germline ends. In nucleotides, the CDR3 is TGCGCCAGCAGTGAGTCGTACACTGAAGCTTTCTTT. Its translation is CASSESYTEAFF.

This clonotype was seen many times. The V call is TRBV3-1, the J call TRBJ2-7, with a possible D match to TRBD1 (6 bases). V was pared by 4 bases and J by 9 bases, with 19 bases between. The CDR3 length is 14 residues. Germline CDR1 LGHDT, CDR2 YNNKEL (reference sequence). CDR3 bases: TGTGCCAGCAGCCCTTTCTGGGGACACCCTCGGCAGTACGTC. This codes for CASSPFWGHPRQYV.

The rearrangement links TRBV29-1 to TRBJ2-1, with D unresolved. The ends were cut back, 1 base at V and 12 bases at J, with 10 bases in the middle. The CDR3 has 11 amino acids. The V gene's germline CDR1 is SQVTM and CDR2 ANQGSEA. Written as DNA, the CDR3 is TGCAGCGTTGAAGTATCAGTAGTGCAGTTCTTC. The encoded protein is CSVEVSVVQFF.

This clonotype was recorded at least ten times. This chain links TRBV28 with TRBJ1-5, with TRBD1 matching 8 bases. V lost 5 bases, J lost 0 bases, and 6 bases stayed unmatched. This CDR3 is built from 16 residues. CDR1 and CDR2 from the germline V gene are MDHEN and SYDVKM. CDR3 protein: CASSPGGRDSNQPQHF. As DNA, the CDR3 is TGTGCCAGCAGTCCAGGGGGCCGAGATAGCAATCAGCCCCAGCATTTT.

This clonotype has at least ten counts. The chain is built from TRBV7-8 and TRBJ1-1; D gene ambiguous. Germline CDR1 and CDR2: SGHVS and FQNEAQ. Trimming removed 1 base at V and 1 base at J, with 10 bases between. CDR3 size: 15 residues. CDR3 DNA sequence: TGTGCCAGCAGCTTAGGTTGGCCGGAGAACACTGAAGCTTTCTTT. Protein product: CASSLGWPENTEAFF.

The CDR3 loop is CATLRGSGGAHEQFF. The CDR3 coding sequence is TGTGCCACCTTACGAGGGAGCGGGGGGGCCCATGAGCAGTTCTTC. This chain uses TRBV24-1 with TRBJ2-1; 10 bases match TRBD2. Germline loops: CDR1 KGHDR, CDR2 SFDVKD. The CDR3 spans 15 residues. V gave up 9 bases and J gave up 8 bases; unmatched junction bases: 12.

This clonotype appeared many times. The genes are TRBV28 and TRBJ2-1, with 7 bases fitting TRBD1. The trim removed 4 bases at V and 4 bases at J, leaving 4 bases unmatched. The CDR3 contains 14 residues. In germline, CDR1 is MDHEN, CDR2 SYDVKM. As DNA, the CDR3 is TGTGCCAGCAGTTCCGGGACAGATTACAATGAGCAGTTCTTC. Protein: CASSSGTDYNEQFF.